The 16 T cell receptor beta chains below were found in one sample sequenced in a study of T cell responses to AZD1222 COVID-19 vaccine. TCRdb keeps only in-frame clones here, not all; method: immunoSEQ multiplex PCR. Found here are about 140,000 clones, roughly 90% of them singletons; the top ten hold roughly 5%. Sequencing used peripheral blood, obtained on day 0 of AZD1222 vaccination. The receptors stem from an adult in good health.

The V gene is TRBV19, the J gene TRBJ1-5; the D gene is possibly TRBD1 (5 bases). The CDR3 length is 12 residues. The V end lost 6 bases, the J end lost 7 bases, and 10 bases lay between the germline ends. Germline V lookup: CDR1 LNHDA, CDR2 SQIVND (reference sequence). The chain's CDR3 is CASSFQGQPQHF. DNA for the CDR3: TGTGCCAGTAGCTTCCAGGGACAGCCCCAGCATTTT.

The chain combines TRBV28 with TRBJ2-5; possibly TRBD2 for D (6 bases). From germline, CDR1 is MDHEN and CDR2 SYDVKM. This CDR3 has 16 residues. Trimming pared 6 bases from V and 2 bases from J, leaving 19 bases between. The CDR3 protein is CASRGLREIGQETQYF. Here the CDR3 DNA reads TGTGCCAGCAGAGGATTACGGGAGATTGGACAAGAGACCCAGTACTTC.

The V call is TRBV6-5, the J call TRBJ2-2, with no clear D. V was cut by 6 bases and J by 6 bases, with 8 bases left in between. Germline V gene data show CDR1 as MNHEY and CDR2 as SVGAGI. The CDR3 is 12 residues long. The CDR3 region is CASRSFAGELFF. The DNA of the CDR3 is TGTGCCAGCAGAAGTTTCGCCGGGGAGCTGTTTTTT.

The chain employs TRBV27 and TRBJ1-4; no firm D call. Trimming took 2 bases from V and 8 from J, leaving 12 bases between them. CDR3 length equals 14 residues. Germline values: CDR1 MNHEY, CDR2 SMNVEV (reference sequence). CDR3 coding DNA: TGTGCCAGCAGTTTAAGGCAAGGAAGCGAAAAACTGTTTTTT. It encodes CASSLRQGSEKLFF.

The chain links TRBV5-1 to TRBJ1-6, with D hard to call. With 8 bases removed from V and 7 bases from J, the gap between germline ends came to 16 bases. The germline CDR1 and CDR2 sequences are SGHRS and YFSETQ. The CDR3 spans 14 residues. The CDR3 bases are TGCGCCAGTACACGGCCAGACCAAAATTCACCCCTCCACTTT. It is translated as CASTRPDQNSPLHF. The full variable domain, rest sourced from reference TRBV5-1 and TRBJ1-6, is KAGVTQTPRYLIKTRGQQVTLSCSPISGHRSVSWYQQTPGQGLQFLFEYFSETQRNKGNFPGRFSGRQFSNSRSEMNVSTLELGDSALYLCASTRPDQNSPLHFGNGTRLTVT.

This clone was counted only a few times. The chain is built from TRBV19 and TRBJ2-7; 7 bases align to TRBD1. The CDR3 length is 14 residues. In germline, CDR1 is LNHDA, CDR2 SQIVND (reference sequence). Germline trimming cut 6 bases from V and 4 bases from J; bases unmatched to any gene: 9. The CDR3, as DNA: TGTGCCAGTAGCCGCGAGGGGGCAGGGTACGAGCAGTACTTC. Protein sequence: CASSREGAGYEQYF. The full variable domain, in which reference TRBV19 and TRBJ2-7 provide the parts outside the CDR3, is DGGITQSPKYLFRKEGQNVTLSCEQNLNHDAMYWYRQDPGQGLRLIYYSQIVNDFQKGDIAEGYSVSREKKESFPLTVTSAQKNPTAFYLCASSREGAGYEQYFGPGTRLTVT.

This chain links TRBV12-3 or TRBV12-4 with TRBJ1-6; no reliable D call. This CDR3 has 11 residues. Deletions cut 6 bases from V and 8 bases from J, with 5 bases between. CDR3 protein: CASRLDSPLHF. CDR3 nucleotides: TGTGCCAGCAGACTTGATTCACCCCTCCACTTT.

The V gene is TRBV10-1, the J gene TRBJ2-2, with D unresolved. The germline V and J ends were trimmed by 2 bases and 4 bases, with 5 bases remaining between them. Germline V gene sequence: CDR1 WNHNN, CDR2 SYGVQD (reference sequence). This CDR3 region has 13 residues. The chain's CDR3 is CASSEDFTGELFF. The DNA for the CDR3 is TGCGCCAGCAGTGAGGACTTCACCGGGGAGCTGTTTTTT.

The chain combines TRBV5-1 with TRBJ2-3; no reliable D call. Germline values: CDR1 SGHRS, CDR2 YFSETQ. Trimming left V 1 base short and J 0 bases short, with 9 bases between. The length of the CDR3 is 15 residues. CDR3 bases: TGCGCCAGCAGCTTGTTGTCCACTAGCACAGATACGCAGTATTTT. This translates into CASSLLSTSTDTQYF.

J is TRBJ1-4 and V is TRBV2; no reliable D call. Trimming cost V 0 bases and J 4 bases, with 18 bases left between them. The CDR3 contains 18 residues. In germline, CDR1 is SNHLY, CDR2 FYNNEI. CDR3 sequence: CASSEAGGRVFYNEKLFF. The CDR3 nucleotides read TGTGCCAGCAGTGAAGCAGGCGGACGGGTCTTTTATAATGAAAAACTGTTTTTT.

The rearrangement uses TRBV3-1 (or the pseudogene TRBV3-2) and TRBJ1-1; unclear D gene. The CDR3 is 14 amino acids. Germline CDR1 is LGHDT and CDR2 is YNNKEL (reference sequence). V lost 0 bases, J lost 5 bases, and 10 bases lay in between. The CDR3 coding sequence is TGTGCCAGCAGCCAAGATCCGGGGAGGACTGAAGCTTTCTTT. Its translation is CASSQDPGRTEAFF.

In this sample, this clone turned up a few times. The chain carries TRBV13 and TRBJ1-1, with D possibly being TRBD1 (5 bases). The germline V gene encodes CDR1 PRHDT and CDR2 FYEKMQ (reference sequence). V lost 5 bases and J lost 10, with 17 bases in between. The CDR3 has 13 amino acids. CDR3 protein: CASSLNRGVRAFF. CDR3 in DNA: TGTGCCAGCAGCCTAAATAGGGGAGTAAGAGCTTTCTTT.

V is TRBV5-1 and J is TRBJ2-7; possibly TRBD1 for D (5 bases). Germline CDR1 and CDR2: SGHRS and YFSETQ. Trimming cost V 4 bases and J 3 bases, with 8 bases left between them. CDR3 size: 12 residues. The DNA of the CDR3 is TGCGCCAGCAGCACGGACAACTACGAGCAGTACTTC. Translating gives CASSTDNYEQYF.

The V and J genes are TRBV6-5 and TRBJ1-1, with D possibly being TRBD1 (5 bases). This CDR3 has 14 residues. Germline values: CDR1 MNHEY, CDR2 SVGAGI. V lost 6 bases, J lost 3 bases, and 14 bases lay in between. The CDR3 DNA follows: TGTGCCAGCAGGAGATCGGGGGTTGACACTGAAGCTTTCTTT. This codes for CASRRSGVDTEAFF.

This chain joins TRBV27 and TRBJ1-4, with D hard to call. There are 14 residues in the CDR3. Germline values: CDR1 MNHEY, CDR2 SMNVEV (reference sequence). Between the trimmed V and J ends, which lost 7 bases and 7 bases, there was a span of 16 bases. In DNA form, the CDR3 reads TGTGCCAGCAAAGAGGCACGGCTGGCTGAAAAACTGTTTTTT. Amino acid sequence: CASKEARLAEKLFF.

The rearrangement joins TRBV7-2 to TRBJ2-1, with 8 nucleotides matching TRBD1. The CDR3 is made up of 15 amino acids. With 2 bases clipped from V and 7 bases from J, the junction kept 7 bases outside the gene matches. CDR1 and CDR2 (germline): SGHTA, FQGNSA. CDR3 loop: CASSLMRTGQNEQFF. CDR3 DNA: TGTGCCAGCAGCTTAATGAGGACAGGGCAAAATGAGCAGTTCTTC. Full variable domain (rest looked up from reference TRBV7-2 and TRBJ2-1): GAGVSQSPSNKVTEKGKDVELRCDPISGHTALYWYRQSLGQGLEFLIYFQGNSAPDKSGLPSDRFSAERTGGSVSTLTIQRTQQEDSAVYLCASSLMRTGQNEQFFGPGTRLTVL.